This TCR beta chain was obtained from a study of CXCR3-negative and CXCR3-positive naive CD8 T cells. The libraries of TRB cDNA were constructed through 5' RACE using UMI labels. TCRdb reprocessed the 5' RACE reads; each CDR3 protein has one entry and no DNA is given. Here the sample table reports some 100,000 distinct CDR3 sequences. There are 13 residues in the CDR3. CDR1 is SEHNR and CDR2 is FQNEAQ in the germline V gene (reference sequence). As to this clonotype: Its antigen is currently unknown.

Broader study findings: CXCR3-positive naive cells carried more hydrophobic TRB CDR3s than CXCR3-negative naive cells did.

The chain combines TRBV7-9 with TRBJ2-7; the D call of TRBD2 rests on TCRdb alone, since no DNA is present to check it. Sequenced input: naive CXCR3+ CD8+ T cells from blood. Described subset: CD45RO-CCR7+CD27+CD95- naive CD8+ T cells expressing CXCR3 (TNR3+). The TCR originated in a human donor in good health. Some clones in this sample may be carry-over from other donors' samples. CDR3 region: CASSPSGRGEQYF.